These T cell receptor beta chains were read from a single sample in a study of shared clonotypes between healthy human individuals. The repertoire was sequenced with immunoSEQ multiplex PCR; TCRdb's copy has only in-frame clones and lacks some. The sample comprises roughly 1,100,000 clones, about 80% of which are singletons, and approximately 1.3% rests with the top ten. The sample was memory CD4+ T cells sorted from blood. These receptors originate from a man younger than 35 in good health. Each CDR3 is given with its conserved first and last residue. A D gene is named only where the DNA matches it firmly. Only part of the rows carry a size: once, few, many, or a class if the clone is expanded.

J | length | size | V | D | CDR3 | DNA
TRBJ2-2 | 16 | NA | TRBV27 | TRBD1 | CASLPGQGAYTGELFF | TGTGCCAGCTTACCGGGACAGGGGGCATACACCGGGGAGCTGTTTTTT
TRBJ2-1 | 9 | NA | TRBV6-8 | NA | CASSYVSFF | TGTGCCAGCAGTTACGTCTCGTTCTTC
TRBJ2-1 | 14 | NA | TRBV15 | NA | CATSRGSSYNEQFF | TGTGCCACCAGCCGGGGGAGCTCCTACAATGAGCAGTTCTTC
TRBJ1-1 | 12 | few | TRBV29-1 | NA | CSVDAGNTEAFF | TGCAGCGTTGACGCAGGGAACACTGAAGCTTTCTTT
TRBJ1-3 | 15 | NA | TRBV30 | TRBD1 | CACEGGAGRGNTIYF | TGTGCCTGCGAAGGGGGCGCAGGGCGTGGAAACACCATATATTTT
TRBJ2-5 | 13 | NA | TRBV4-1 | TRBD1 | CASGQGLMETQYF | TGCGCCAGCGGACAGGGTTTGATGGAGACCCAGTACTTC
TRBJ2-3 | 13 | NA | TRBV10-3 | TRBD1 | CAMSDRGPDTQYF | TGTGCCATGAGTGACAGGGGGCCAGATACGCAGTATTTT
TRBJ2-3 | 14 | once | TRBV9 | NA | CASSSSPNTDTQYF | TGTGCCAGCAGCTCCAGTCCCAACACAGATACGCAGTATTTT
TRBJ2-1 | 16 | NA | TRBV10-3 | TRBD1 | CAISESGTVGSHEQFF | TGTGCCATCAGTGAGTCGGGGACAGTCGGCAGCCATGAGCAGTTCTTC
TRBJ2-3 | 14 | NA | TRBV11-3 | TRBD1 | CASSPQGASDTQYF | TGTGCCAGCAGCCCGCAGGGGGCGTCTGATACGCAGTATTTT
TRBJ1-4 | 14 | NA | TRBV19 | NA | CASSISAFNEKLFF | TGTGCCAGTAGTATATCTGCTTTTAATGAAAAACTGTTTTTT
TRBJ2-1 | 16 | NA | TRBV4-3 | NA | CASSQDHGNVVDEQFF | TGCGCCAGCAGCCAAGATCATGGCAACGTAGTGGATGAGCAGTTCTTC
TRBJ1-3 | 14 | NA | TRBV6-1 | NA | CASSVSTVGNTIYF | TGTGCCAGCAGTGTGTCAACCGTGGGAAACACCATATATTTT
TRBJ2-2 | 15 | NA | TRBV15 | TRBD2 | CATSRGGTSAGELFF | TGTGCCACCAGCAGAGGTGGGACTAGCGCCGGGGAGCTGTTTTTT
TRBJ2-1 | 16 | NA | TRBV7-2 | TRBD2 | CASSFGPAGGGNEQFF | TGTGCCAGCAGCTTTGGCCCAGCGGGAGGGGGCAATGAGCAGTTCTTC
TRBJ1-1 | 13 | NA | TRBV2 | TRBD1 | CASSSGQVREAFF | TGTGCCAGCAGCTCTGGACAGGTCAGAGAAGCTTTCTTT
TRBJ2-2 | 14 | NA | TRBV2 | TRBD1 | CASSGTGVTGELFF | TGTGCCAGCAGCGGGACAGGGGTCACCGGGGAGCTGTTTTTT
TRBJ1-1 | 17 | few | TRBV19 | NA | CASSIARGGLANTEAFF | TGTGCCAGTAGTATCGCGCGGGGAGGGTTGGCGAACACTGAAGCTTTCTTT
TRBJ1-1 | 15 | NA | TRBV6-6 | NA | CASKYTNLGNTEAFF | TGTGCCAGCAAATATACTAACCTCGGGAACACTGAAGCTTTCTTT
TRBJ1-2 | 14 | NA | TRBV5-6 | NA | CASSVRSNNYGYTF | TGTGCCAGCAGCGTCAGGAGCAATAACTATGGCTACACCTTC
TRBJ2-7 | 14 | NA | TRBV30 | NA | CAWTRGGATYEQYF | TGTGCCTGGACTCGGGGCGGTGCCACCTACGAGCAGTACTTC
TRBJ1-5 | 13 | NA | TRBV30 | NA | CAWSRESVQPQHF | TGTGCCTGGAGTAGGGAGTCGGTTCAGCCCCAGCATTTT
TRBJ2-2 | 13 | few | TRBV10-3 | NA | CAISEDGTGELFF | TGTGCCATCAGTGAGGACGGCACCGGGGAGCTGTTTTTT
TRBJ1-5 | 13 | NA | TRBV9 | NA | CASSRGVNQPQHF | TGTGCCAGCAGCCGGGGGGTAAATCAGCCCCAGCATTTT
TRBJ2-3 | 13 | many | TRBV5-1 | NA | CASSLVNTDTQYF | TGCGCCAGCAGCTTGGTCAACACAGATACGCAGTATTTT
TRBJ1-2 | 12 | NA | TRBV30 | NA | CAWSLPIGGYTF | TGTGCCTGGAGTCTACCTATTGGGGGCTACACCTTC
TRBJ2-3 | 16 | NA | TRBV6-1 | TRBD2 | CASSEFTLAGSDTQYF | TGTGCCAGCAGTGAATTTACGCTAGCGGGGTCAGATACGCAGTATTTT
TRBJ2-1 | 16 | NA | TRBV29-1 | NA | CSTPSSFLSSYNEQFF | TGCAGTACCCCCTCTAGCTTTCTGAGCTCCTACAATGAGCAGTTCTTC
TRBJ1-4 | 13 | NA | TRBV7-2 | NA | CASSLRLNEKLFF | TGTGCCAGCAGCTTGAGACTAAATGAAAAACTGTTTTTT
TRBJ1-3 | 13 | NA | TRBV7-3 | TRBD1 | CASGTGSENTIYF | TGTGCCAGCGGGACAGGGAGCGAAAACACCATATATTTT
TRBJ2-1 | 17 | NA | TRBV5-1 | TRBD2 | CASSLGGLAGDGNEQFF | TGCGCCAGCAGCTTAGGGGGACTAGCGGGAGATGGCAATGAGCAGTTCTTC
TRBJ2-7 | 13 | few | TRBV7-8 | NA | CASTGGRAYEQYF | TGTGCCAGCACTGGGGGCAGAGCCTACGAGCAGTACTTC
TRBJ2-1 | 14 | NA | TRBV4-3 | NA | CASSQAEQYNEQFF | TGCGCCAGCAGCCAAGCTGAGCAGTACAATGAGCAGTTCTTC
TRBJ1-2 | 14 | NA | TRBV2 | NA | CASSREQDLGGYTF | TGTGCCAGCAGTAGAGAACAGGATCTGGGGGGCTACACCTTC
TRBJ2-5 | 14 | NA | TRBV5-1 | NA | CASSLGTQQETQYF | TGCGCCAGCAGCCTCGGGACGCAACAAGAGACCCAGTACTTC
TRBJ2-5 | 15 | NA | TRBV5-5 | TRBD1 | CASSFSLGGRETQYF | TGTGCCAGCAGCTTTTCTTTAGGGGGCCGGGAGACCCAGTACTTC
TRBJ2-3 | 15 | NA | TRBV21-1 | NA | CAARGAGTSTDTQYF | TGTGCCGCCCGGGGAGCGGGGACAAGCACAGATACGCAGTATTTT
TRBJ2-7 | 12 | few | TRBV6-1 | NA | CASYRETHEQYF | TGTGCCAGTTACAGGGAAACTCACGAGCAGTACTTC
TRBJ2-7 | 17 | few | TRBV7-2 | TRBD2 | CASSLDFESGRAREQYF | TGTGCCAGCAGCTTAGACTTTGAGAGCGGGAGGGCCCGGGAGCAGTACTTC
TRBJ2-1 | 14 | NA | TRBV10-1 | NA | CASSEWQGKDEQFF | TGCGCCAGCAGTGAATGGCAGGGGAAGGATGAGCAGTTCTTC
TRBJ2-3 | 16 | NA | TRBV5-1 | TRBD2 | CASSRDSGGPTDTQYF | TGCGCCAGCAGTCGAGATAGCGGGGGGCCCACAGATACGCAGTATTTT
TRBJ2-5 | 15 | NA | TRBV25-1 | NA | CASRLGQSYQETQYF | TGTGCCAGCCGATTGGGACAATCCTACCAAGAGACCCAGTACTTC
TRBJ2-7 | 15 | NA | TRBV28 | NA | CASSPGPSYSYEQYF | TGTGCCAGCAGTCCGGGACCGTCTTACTCCTACGAGCAGTACTTC
TRBJ1-4 | 13 | NA | TRBV2 | NA | CASSSQFREKLFF | TGTGCCAGCAGTTCACAGTTTCGGGAAAAACTGTTTTTT
TRBJ1-1 | 16 | NA | TRBV9 | NA | CASSVDQSRGNTEAFF | TGTGCCAGCAGCGTGGATCAGAGCAGGGGCAACACTGAAGCTTTCTTT
TRBJ1-1 | 14 | NA | TRBV18 | NA | CASSPSILGTEAFF | TGTGCCAGCTCACCCTCAATCCTTGGCACTGAAGCTTTCTTT
TRBJ2-7 | 13 | NA | TRBV7-6 | NA | CASSLGSAYEQYF | TGTGCCAGCAGCTTAGGCAGTGCCTACGAGCAGTACTTC
TRBJ2-5 | 14 | NA | TRBV2 | NA | CASSMDKSEETQYF | TGTGCCAGCAGTATGGACAAATCGGAGGAGACCCAGTACTTC
TRBJ1-2 | 14 | NA | TRBV11-2 | TRBD1 | CASSFGTGGVGYTF | TGTGCCAGCAGCTTCGGGACAGGGGGCGTTGGCTACACCTTC
TRBJ2-3 | 13 | few | TRBV2 | NA | CASSGYRADTQYF | TGTGCCAGCAGTGGTTACAGGGCGGATACGCAGTATTTT
TRBJ2-3 | 17 | NA | TRBV18 | TRBD2 | CASSPPGLAGGQDTQYF | TGTGCCAGCTCACCCCCCGGGTTAGCGGGGGGGCAAGATACGCAGTATTTT
TRBJ1-5 | 15 | NA | TRBV5-1 | NA | CASSLGPNGNQPQHF | TGCGCCAGCAGCTTGGGGCCCAATGGCAATCAGCCCCAGCATTTT
TRBJ2-4 | 12 | once | TRBV9 | TRBD1 | CASSVRQGTQYF | TGTGCCAGCAGCGTTAGACAGGGCACTCAGTACTTC